The text below deals with one T cell receptor (beta chain). Only in-frame clones appear in the TCRdb table, and some are missing; sequencing was by immunoSEQ multiplex PCR. The sample consists of about 31,000 clones, 87% of them appearing once. The record originates from a study of T cell changes during pregnancy in multiple sclerosis. V was pared by 5 bases and J by 3 bases, with 23 bases between. The CDR3 length is 17 residues. From germline, CDR1 is SGHVS and CDR2 FQNEAQ. The starting material was CD8+ T cells from peripheral blood mononuclear cells, obtained in the first trimester of pregnancy. The TCR was taken from a female donor with multiple sclerosis, enrolled in a pregnancy study. This chain uses TRBV7-8 with TRBJ2-7; TRBD2 is a possible D gene (6 bases). The chain's CDR3 is CASSPYPRTNTLYEQYF. The CDR3, as DNA: TGTGCCAGCAGCCCTTATCCTCGGACTAACACCCTCTACGAGCAGTACTTC. The variable domain in full, completed from reference TRBV7-8 and TRBJ2-7, reads GAGVSQSPRYKVAKRGQDVALRCDPISGHVSLFWYQQALGQGPEFLTYFQNEAQLDKSGLPSDRFFAERPEGSVSTLKIQRTQQEDSAVYLCASSPYPRTNTLYEQYFGPGTRLTVT.